The 31 T cell receptor beta chains listed next were all sequenced from one sample in a study of identical twins. Each CDR3 protein is one row after TCRdb ran MiXCR on the 5' RACE reads. The sample gives approximately 240,000 distinct CDR3 sequences, over 13% of which show up once; 8.5% to 10% is in the top ten. Input material: memory (CD45RO+) T cells sorted from blood. These TCRs come from a woman between 18 and 29 years old in good health.

This clonotype was picked up one time. Written as DNA, the CDR3 is TGCAGTGCCATGGGACCTCGCAATCAGCCCCAGCATTTT. Translated: CSAMGPRNQPQHF. This chain uses TRBV20-1 with TRBJ1-5, with D perhaps matching TRBD1 (5 bases). Germline CDR1 is DFQATT and CDR2 is SNEGSKA (reference sequence). The V and J ends lost 6 bases and 2 bases respectively, with 11 bases between them. The CDR3 contains 13 residues.

This clonotype was observed a few times. The chain is built from TRBV7-2 and TRBJ2-3; D remains ambiguous. Trimming pared 3 bases from V and 2 bases from J, leaving 18 bases between. There are 17 residues in the CDR3. Germline V CDR1 and CDR2: SGHTA, FQGNSA. The DNA of the CDR3 is TGTGCCAGCAGCTTCTGGGCTAGAGGTGGTTCCACAGATACGCAGTATTTT. This encodes CASSFWARGGSTDTQYF.

The V call is TRBV27, the J call TRBJ2-7; the D gene is possibly TRBD2 (6 bases). CDR3 length: 13 residues. Germline-derived CDR1 and CDR2 are MNHEY and SMNVEV (reference sequence). The V gene lost 6 bases and the J gene lost 2 bases, with 11 bases spanning the gap. This CDR3 reads CASRPGLTYEQYF. CDR3 nucleotide sequence: TGTGCCAGCAGGCCGGGACTCACCTACGAGCAGTACTTC.

This clonotype has just a few counts. This chain joins TRBV2 and TRBJ1-4, with D unclear. The germline CDR1 and CDR2 sequences are SNHLY and FYNNEI. The CDR3 contains 14 residues. Deletions cut 4 bases from V and 4 bases from J, with 10 bases between. The CDR3 reads CASSGPAGNEKLFF. CDR3 in DNA: TGTGCCAGCAGTGGACCGGCCGGTAATGAAAAACTGTTTTTT.

This clonotype has just a few counts. The chain joins TRBV5-8 to TRBJ2-3; unclear D gene. The germline gives CDR1 SGHTS, CDR2 YDEGEE. Between the trimmed V and J ends, which lost 4 bases and 4 bases, there was a span of 10 bases. The CDR3 runs 13 residues. CDR3 sequence (DNA): TGTGCCAGCAGCGTCGTAAAGGCAGATACGCAGTATTTT. Translating it yields CASSVVKADTQYF. Together with reference TRBV5-8 and TRBJ2-3, the CDR3 gives the full variable domain: EAGVTQSPTHLIKTRGQQATLRCSPISGHTSVYWYQQALGLGLQFLLWYDEGEERNRGNFPPRFSGRQFPNYSSELNVNALELEDSALYLCASSVVKADTQYFGPGTRLTVL.

V is TRBV5-1 and J is TRBJ2-6; D possibly corresponds to TRBD1 (6 bases). The CDR3 runs to 17 residues. V lost 5 bases to trimming and J lost 0 bases, with 15 bases between them. Germline-derived CDR1 and CDR2 are SGHRS and YFSETQ. The CDR3 reads CASSWGHPSSGANVLTF. The DNA for the CDR3 is TGCGCCAGCAGTTGGGGACATCCAAGCTCTGGGGCCAACGTCCTGACTTTC.

The CDR3 sequence: CASSLRQGVYIQYF. CDR3 bases: TGTGCCAGCAGCTTGAGACAGGGTGTCTACATTCAGTACTTC. This chain connects TRBV7-8 to TRBJ2-4; 7 positions agree with TRBD1. V trimming: 3 bases; J trimming: 8 bases; junction bases outside the gene matches: 7. CDR3 size: 14 residues. CDR1 SGHVS and CDR2 FQNEAQ come from the germline V gene.

This clonotype came up many times. The V gene is TRBV9, the J gene TRBJ2-7, with D hard to call. CDR1 is SGDLS, CDR2 YYNGEE, per germline. The V gene lost 3 bases and the J gene lost 6 bases, with 10 bases spanning the gap. CDR3 length: 12 amino acids. In nucleotides, the CDR3 is TGTGCCAGCAGCGCCGACAAGAGCGAGCAGTACTTC. This sequence encodes CASSADKSEQYF.

This chain connects TRBV11-2 to TRBJ2-5; D unclear. Germline V gene sequence: CDR1 SGHAT, CDR2 FQNNGV. The CDR3 is 13 residues long. The V end lost 1 base, the J end lost 5 bases, and 8 bases lay between the germline ends. The CDR3 protein is CASSLVSRETQYF. In DNA, the CDR3 is TGTGCCAGCAGCTTAGTTAGCCGGGAGACCCAGTACTTC.

The chain uses TRBV3-1 and TRBJ1-1; D not certain. Germline CDR1 LGHDT, CDR2 YNNKEL (reference sequence). CDR3 length: 12 amino acids. V gave up 5 bases and J gave up 7 bases, with 11 bases separating them. DNA of the CDR3: TGTGCCAGCAGCGCCTACAAAGGTGAAGCTTTCTTT. It specifies CASSAYKGEAFF.

This clonotype was found a few times. Here the CDR3 reads CASSIAASGNTDTQYF. The DNA of the CDR3 is TGTGCCAGTAGTATAGCAGCTAGCGGCAACACAGATACGCAGTATTTT. The rearrangement uses TRBV19 and TRBJ2-3; 7 bases fit TRBD2. Germline CDR1 is LNHDA and CDR2 is SQIVND (reference sequence). Trimming took 1 base from V and 2 from J; bases not matched to a gene: 6. The CDR3 length is 16 residues.

This clonotype was detected a few times. J is TRBJ2-1 and V is TRBV6-1; D gene unclear. Trimming pared 6 bases from V and 1 base from J, leaving 13 bases between. CDR3 length equals 15 residues. CDR1 is MNHNS, CDR2 SASEGT, per germline. The CDR3 DNA is TGTGCCAGCAGGGCCCCGGGCAGTTCCTACAATGAGCAGTTCTTC. It specifies CASRAPGSSYNEQFF.

The rearrangement links TRBV18 to TRBJ2-5, with D possibly TRBD2 on 5 matching bases. The CDR3 extends over 15 amino acids. CDR1 and CDR2 from the germline V gene are KGHSH and LQKENI. Deletions cut 0 bases from V and 5 bases from J, with 13 bases between. The CDR3 DNA sequence: TGTGCCAGCTCACCACCGGGAGTAAGTTGGGAGACCCAGTACTTC. Its protein product is CASSPPGVSWETQYF.

This clonotype was picked up a small number of times. V is TRBV7-3 and J is TRBJ2-5; D gene ambiguous. CDR1 is SGHTA and CDR2 is FQGTGA in the germline V gene. Trimming stripped 2 bases from V and 1 base from J, with 17 bases between. This CDR3 spans 17 amino acids. CDR3 in DNA: TGTGCCAGCAGCTTAGGTCCAGCGAGGTCCCTCCAAGAGACCCAGTACTTC. Encoded protein: CASSLGPARSLQETQYF.

CDR3 loop: CASRNTGTGELFF. The CDR3 DNA reads as TGTGCCAGCAGAAATACGGGGACCGGGGAGCTGTTTTTT. The V and J genes are TRBV2 and TRBJ2-2; tentative D call: TRBD2 (5 bases). This CDR3 has 13 amino acids. Germline V gene data show CDR1 as SNHLY and CDR2 as FYNNEI. Trimming removed 6 bases at V and 5 bases at J, with 10 bases between.

This clonotype was recorded at least ten times. The chain uses TRBV6-6 and TRBJ1-1, with unresolved D. The ends were cut back, 5 bases at V and 0 bases at J, with 4 bases in the middle. The CDR3 extends over 12 amino acids. Per germline, CDR1 MNHNY and CDR2 SVGAGI (reference sequence). The CDR3 loop is CASSNLNTEAFF. The CDR3 bases are TGTGCCAGCAGTAACTTGAACACTGAAGCTTTCTTT.

The chain combines TRBV10-1 with TRBJ2-1; a possible D gene is TRBD1 (6 bases). V was trimmed by 3 bases and J by 8 bases, leaving 14 bases between them. The CDR3 has 14 amino acids. The germline CDR1 and CDR2 sequences are WNHNN and SYGVQD (reference sequence). The CDR3 reads CASSDGQSLDEQFF. The CDR3 DNA sequence: TGCGCCAGCAGTGATGGACAGAGCCTCGATGAGCAGTTCTTC.

The CDR3: CASSPPIRSTDTQYF. The CDR3 DNA reads TGTGCCAGCTCACCTCCGATTAGGAGCACAGATACGCAGTATTTT. The chain carries TRBV18 and TRBJ2-3; D gene ambiguous. This CDR3 region has 15 residues. The V end lost 3 bases, the J end lost 0 bases, and 10 bases lay between the germline ends. Germline assignment: CDR1 KGHSH and CDR2 LQKENI.

This clonotype was observed a handful of times. The CDR3 sequence: CASSLVRETQYNEQFF. The CDR3 bases are TGTGCCAGTAGTCTAGTCCGGGAAACCCAATACAATGAGCAGTTCTTC. J is TRBJ2-1 and V is TRBV19; tentatively, D is TRBD2 (5 bases). The germline gives CDR1 LNHDA, CDR2 SQIVND (reference sequence). The CDR3 length is 16 residues. The V and J ends lost 5 bases and 4 bases respectively, with 18 bases between them.

This clonotype was recorded at least ten times. CDR3 DNA: TGTGCCAGCAGTTTAGGAGGCTACAATGAGCAGTTCTTC. Residues: CASSLGGYNEQFF. The chain employs TRBV12-3 or TRBV12-4 and TRBJ2-1; D is unclear. The germline V and J ends were trimmed by 1 base and 3 bases, with 4 bases remaining between them. The CDR3 runs to 13 residues.

V is TRBV5-1 and J is TRBJ2-7; D may match TRBD1 or TRBD2 (5 bases each). The length of the CDR3 is 17 residues. Trimming removed 2 bases from V and 6 bases from J, with 24 bases in between. CDR1 is SGHRS, CDR2 YFSETQ, per germline. CDR3 sequence (DNA): TGCGCCAGCAGCTTACTATCGGGGCCGCAGATCTCGCGCGAGCAGTACTTC. Translation: CASSLLSGPQISREQYF.

This clonotype was seen a handful of times. The chain carries TRBV12-3 or TRBV12-4 and TRBJ2-3; D call uncertain. This CDR3 region has 11 residues. Trimming took 8 bases from V and 4 from J, leaving 7 bases between them. CDR3 sequence reads: CASGYADTQYF. CDR3 DNA sequence: TGTGCCAGCGGGTACGCAGATACGCAGTATTTT.

The chain uses TRBV28 and TRBJ2-1; TRBD2 aligns across 8 bases. Germline lookup yields CDR1 MDHEN and CDR2 SYDVKM. The CDR3 has 15 residues. After removal of 7 bases from V and 6 bases from J, the junction contained 11 bases not matched to a gene. This CDR3 is CASTSGASGFNEQFF. The CDR3 bases are TGTGCCAGCACTTCTGGGGCTAGCGGGTTCAATGAGCAGTTCTTC.

The chain combines TRBV9 with TRBJ1-1; weak D call: TRBD1 (5 bases). Germline CDR1 reads SGDLS; CDR2 reads YYNGEE. With 0 bases removed from V and 3 bases from J, the gap between germline ends came to 6 bases. The CDR3 is 13 residues long. For the CDR3, the DNA is TGTGCCAGCAGCGTAGAAGGGGACACTGAAGCTTTCTTT. Translation gives CASSVEGDTEAFF.

For the CDR3, the DNA is TGTGCCAGCAGCGCAGTACTAGCCAAAAACATTCAGTACTTC. Residues: CASSAVLAKNIQYF. The chain links TRBV27 to TRBJ2-4; no firm D call. In germline, CDR1 is MNHEY, CDR2 SMNVEV (reference sequence). Trimming stripped 6 bases from V and 0 bases from J, with 9 bases between. This CDR3 is built from 14 residues.

The CDR3 protein is CASSPYLEADNEQFF. In DNA, the CDR3 is TGTGCCAGCAGCCCATATCTTGAGGCGGACAATGAGCAGTTCTTC. The chain is built from TRBV7-2 and TRBJ2-1; no definite D call. The germline CDR1 and CDR2 sequences are SGHTA and FQGNSA. The CDR3 sequence is 15 residues long. Trimming stripped 5 bases from V and 5 bases from J, with 16 bases between.

This clonotype was observed a few times. The genes are TRBV12-3 or TRBV12-4 and TRBJ2-1; 11 bases fit TRBD2. CDR3 size: 17 residues. The V and J ends lost 4 bases and 8 bases, in that order; junction bases with no gene match: 13. The CDR3 spells CASSSPTSGIVNDEQFF. The CDR3 coding sequence is TGTGCCAGCAGTTCCCCGACTAGCGGGATTGTAAACGATGAGCAGTTCTTC.

Ten or more counts support this clonotype. V and J are TRBV15 and TRBJ2-1; either TRBD1 or TRBD2 may fit D (5 bases each). Germline V gives CDR1 LNHNV, CDR2 YYDKDF (reference sequence). This CDR3 contains 15 residues. With 6 bases removed from V and 6 bases from J, the gap between germline ends came to 18 bases. In DNA, the CDR3 is TGTGCCACCAGTGCATCGAGGGGCAAGGGCAATGAGCAGTTCTTC. Translating gives CATSASRGKGNEQFF.

There are many counts of this clonotype. J is TRBJ2-7 and V is TRBV5-1; no clear D gene. The CDR3 runs to 11 residues. CDR1 is SGHRS and CDR2 is YFSETQ in the germline V gene. V lost 1 base to trimming and J lost 5 bases, with 4 bases between them. The CDR3 protein is CASSLMDEQYF. CDR3 DNA: TGCGCCAGCAGCTTGATGGACGAGCAGTACTTC. Filled out from reference TRBV5-1 and TRBJ2-7, the complete variable domain reads KAGVTQTPRYLIKTRGQQVTLSCSPISGHRSVSWYQQTPGQGLQFLFEYFSETQRNKGNFPGRFSGRQFSNSRSEMNVSTLELGDSALYLCASSLMDEQYFGPGTRLTVT.

The chain carries TRBV7-2 and TRBJ2-1; unclear D gene. The CDR3 is 13 residues long. V shed 7 bases and J shed 4 bases, with 11 bases lying between them. CDR1 SGHTA and CDR2 FQGNSA come from the germline V gene. CDR3 coding DNA: TGTGCCAGCAACCCACTTGGTTACAATGAGCAGTTCTTC. It encodes CASNPLGYNEQFF.

This clonotype has only a few counts. V usage is TRBV7-3 and J usage is TRBJ2-3; D gene ambiguous. V lost 3 bases and J lost 1, with 11 bases in between. Germline V CDR1 and CDR2: SGHTA, FQGTGA. The CDR3 extends over 15 amino acids. In nucleotides, the CDR3 is TGTGCCAGCAGCTTTAACCCCACGGGCACAGATACGCAGTATTTT. As protein: CASSFNPTGTDTQYF.